The 27 T cell receptor beta chains listed next were all sequenced from one sample in a study of siplizumab effects on memory and regulatory T cells. The repertoire was sequenced with immunoSEQ multiplex PCR; TCRdb's copy has only in-frame clones and lacks some. Of approximately 100,000 clones listed, under 95% are singletons. The sample consisted of Tregs sorted from blood. These receptors originate from a human donor in good health.

This chain connects TRBV10-1 to TRBJ2-7; TRBD2 matches at 12 bases. V lost 0 bases and J lost 2; bases outside the gene matches: 2. Germline values: CDR1 WNHNN, CDR2 SYGVQD (reference sequence). The CDR3 extends over 16 amino acids. CDR3 sequence reads: CASSESGLAGTYEQYF. CDR3 DNA sequence: TGCGCCAGCAGTGAGTCGGGACTAGCGGGCACCTACGAGCAGTACTTC.

The V and J genes are TRBV7-9 and TRBJ2-2, with 8 bases aligning to TRBD2. Germline V lookup: CDR1 SEHNR, CDR2 FQNEAQ (reference sequence). V shed 5 bases and J 0 bases; nucleotides not matched to a gene: 14. The CDR3 is 19 amino acids. The CDR3 protein is CASSPKTGNSGTNTGELFF. CDR3 nucleotides: TGTGCCAGCAGCCCCAAAACCGGGAATAGCGGGACGAACACCGGGGAGCTGTTTTTT.

The chain is built from TRBV5-6 and TRBJ2-5; D call uncertain. Trimming cost V 1 base and J 2 bases, with 9 bases left between them. The V gene's germline CDR1 is SGHDT and CDR2 YYEEEE. This CDR3 is 14 amino acids long. CDR3 loop: CASSLYPEQETQYF. CDR3 sequence (DNA): TGTGCCAGCAGCTTGTACCCAGAGCAAGAGACCCAGTACTTC.

This clone has more than one count but fewer than ten. V gene TRBV12-5 combines with J gene TRBJ1-1; D remains ambiguous. The germline CDR1 and CDR2 sequences are LGHNT and FRNRAP. The CDR3 consists of 13 residues. Trimming shortened V by 3 bases and J by 4 bases, and 9 bases separated the two germline ends. This chain's CDR3 is CASGFREATEAFF. Here the CDR3 DNA reads TGTGCTAGTGGTTTCCGAGAGGCCACTGAAGCTTTCTTT. The entire variable domain, with the rest obtained from reference TRBV12-5 and TRBJ1-1, is as follows: DARVTQTPRHKVTEMGQEVTMRCQPILGHNTVFWYRQTMMQGLELLAYFRNRAPLDDSGMPKDRFSAEMPDATLATLKIQPSEPRDSAVYFCASGFREATEAFFGQGTRLTVV.

This chain uses TRBV5-1 with TRBJ2-5, with TRBD2 matching 7 bases. The end of the DNA is better explained by TRBJ2-7, so the J call may be wrong. Per the germline V gene, CDR1 is SGHRS and CDR2 is YFSETQ. CDR3 length: 16 amino acids. The CDR3 sequence: CASSLVPRERTYEQYF. In DNA form, the CDR3 reads TGCGCCAGCAGCTTGGTGCCGCGGGAGAGGACCTACGAGCAGTACTTC.

V and J are TRBV27 and TRBJ2-5; TRBD1 matches 9 bases. Germline V gene data show CDR1 as MNHEY and CDR2 as SMNVEV (reference sequence). The V and J ends lost 5 bases and 5 bases, in that order; junction bases with no gene match: 12. This CDR3 is built from 16 residues. The CDR3 spells CASSRSDRGGGETQYF. CDR3 bases: TGTGCCAGCAGTCGCTCGGACAGGGGAGGAGGGGAGACCCAGTACTTC.

This chain uses TRBV4-1 with TRBJ2-7; D perhaps matches TRBD2 (5 bases). Trimming stripped 0 bases from V and 2 bases from J, with 14 bases between. This CDR3 is 16 amino acids long. Germline V CDR1 and CDR2: MGHRA, YSYEKL. The CDR3 spells CASSQDLSGPTYEQYF. The CDR3 DNA is TGCGCCAGCAGCCAAGACCTCAGCGGCCCCACCTACGAGCAGTACTTC.

The V call is TRBV21-1, the J call TRBJ2-7; TRBD1, the D gene given by the table, was not confirmed from the DNA. TRBV21-1 is termed a pseudogene. The CDR3 loop spans 17 amino acids. In DNA, the CDR3 is TGTGCCAGCAGCAAAGGACCCACCTGGACAGGGGCCTACGAGCAGTACTTC. Its translation is CASSKGPTWTGAYEQYF.

J is TRBJ1-2 and V is TRBV7-2; 10 nucleotides match TRBD1. J was trimmed by 8 bases and V by 3 bases; bases with no gene match: 6. The CDR3 is 14 amino acids. CDR1 and CDR2 (germline): SGHTA, FQGNSA. CDR3 nucleotide sequence: TGTGCCAGCAGCTTTCCGGGACAGGGGCGAGGCTACACCTTC. It is translated as CASSFPGQGRGYTF. Looking up the rest from reference TRBV7-2 and TRBJ1-2 gives the full variable domain: GAGVSQSPSNKVTEKGKDVELRCDPISGHTALYWYRQSLGQGLEFLIYFQGNSAPDKSGLPSDRFSAERTGGSVSTLTIQRTQQEDSAVYLCASSFPGQGRGYTFGSGTRLTVV.

This clone was seen a single time. The rearrangement uses TRBV6-1 and TRBJ1-1; TRBD1 is a possible D gene (5 bases). The germline CDR1 and CDR2 sequences are MNHNS and SASEGT. Trimming stripped 5 bases from V and 13 bases from J, with 14 bases between. The CDR3 runs 11 residues. CDR3 loop: CASSRGTGGFF. The CDR3 DNA follows: TGTGCCAGCAGTCGTGGGACGGGGGGTTTCTTT.

The chain is built from TRBV27 and TRBJ2-1; TRBD1 is a possible D gene (6 bases). The CDR3 is 14 amino acids. The germline CDR1 and CDR2 sequences are MNHEY and SMNVEV (reference sequence). Trimming shortened V by 5 bases and J by 9 bases, and 17 bases separated the two germline ends. CDR3 region: CASSPQDQGREQFF. CDR3 sequence (DNA): TGTGCCAGCAGTCCACAGGACCAGGGGCGTGAGCAGTTCTTC.

The chain recombines TRBV7-2 with TRBJ2-7; D possibly uses TRBD1 or TRBD2 (5 bases each). The V end lost 2 bases, the J end lost 6 bases, and 14 bases lay between the germline ends. Germline V CDR1 and CDR2: SGHTA, FQGNSA. The CDR3 is 14 amino acids. The CDR3 nucleotides read TGTGCCAGCAGCTTAATGTGGGGGACGCCCGAGCAGTACTTC. It codes for CASSLMWGTPEQYF. The full variable domain, completed using reference TRBV7-2 and TRBJ2-7, is GAGVSQSPSNKVTEKGKDVELRCDPISGHTALYWYRQSLGQGLEFLIYFQGNSAPDKSGLPSDRFSAERTGGSVSTLTIQRTQQEDSAVYLCASSLMWGTPEQYFGPGTRLTVT.

The CDR3 region has the DNA TGTGCCATCAGTCCCGGGGGTGTAACTGGAAACACCATATATTTT. Protein product: CAISPGGVTGNTIYF. The V call is TRBV10-3, the J call TRBJ1-3; D might be TRBD1 (5 bases). Germline V CDR1 and CDR2: ENHRY, SYGVKD. CDR3 length: 15 amino acids. V shed 5 bases and J shed 2 bases, with 13 bases lying between them.

This rearrangement joins TRBV7-2 to TRBJ1-3; a possible D gene is TRBD1 (5 bases). Trimming stripped 4 bases from V and 0 bases from J, with 10 bases between. Germline CDR1 is SGHTA and CDR2 is FQGNSA. There are 15 residues in the CDR3. CDR3 region: CASSSGAGSGNTIYF. The CDR3 DNA follows: TGTGCCAGCAGCTCTGGGGCAGGCTCTGGAAACACCATATATTTT. Full variable domain (outside the CDR3, taken from reference TRBV7-2 and TRBJ1-3): GAGVSQSPSNKVTEKGKDVELRCDPISGHTALYWYRQSLGQGLEFLIYFQGNSAPDKSGLPSDRFSAERTGGSVSTLTIQRTQQEDSAVYLCASSSGAGSGNTIYFGEGSWLTVV.

The rearrangement links TRBV6-4 to TRBJ2-1; TRBD2 matches 11 bases. CDR3 length equals 18 residues. The V gene's germline CDR1 is MRHNA and CDR2 SNTAGT. The V gene end was trimmed by 2 bases and the J gene end by 9 bases; junction bases not matched to a gene: 15. The CDR3 sequence: CASSDDFTSGSRFGEQFF. The CDR3 bases are TGTGCCAGCAGTGACGACTTCACTAGCGGGAGTCGCTTCGGTGAGCAGTTCTTC.

The chain couples TRBV2 to TRBJ2-3; no clear D gene. The V gene's germline CDR1 is SNHLY and CDR2 FYNNEI. The CDR3 runs 13 residues. V gave up 1 base and J gave up 9 bases, with 11 bases separating them. CDR3 region: CASSEGLARTQYF. CDR3 nucleotides: TGTGCCAGCAGTGAAGGGCTTGCCAGGACGCAGTATTTT.

In this sample, this clone turned up once. The chain has TRBV5-1 and TRBJ2-3, with 10 bases aligning to TRBD1. CDR3 length: 17 amino acids. Germline lookup yields CDR1 SGHRS and CDR2 YFSETQ. The ends lost 0 bases at V and 4 bases at J; junction bases unmatched: 8. CDR3 amino acids: CASSLAPPGQGSDTQYF. As DNA, the CDR3 is TGCGCCAGCAGCTTGGCGCCCCCGGGACAGGGGTCAGATACGCAGTATTTT.

The chain has TRBV7-3 and TRBJ1-1; D remains ambiguous. Trimming took 1 base from V and 1 from J, leaving 7 bases between them. This CDR3 region has 14 residues. The germline V gene encodes CDR1 SGHTA and CDR2 FQGTGA. CDR3 nucleotides: TGTGCCAGCAGCTTAAGCGGAGCGAACACTGAAGCTTTCTTT. Translated: CASSLSGANTEAFF.

V is TRBV2 and J is TRBJ1-1; unclear D gene. Trimming removed 10 bases from V and 7 bases from J, with 19 bases in between. Germline loops: CDR1 SNHLY, CDR2 FYNNEI. This CDR3 comprises 13 residues. The CDR3 loop reads CATWEGLLIEAFF. The CDR3 DNA follows: TGTGCCACCTGGGAGGGCTTGCTAATTGAAGCTTTCTTT.

There are a few counts of this clone. The chain uses TRBV6-5 and TRBJ1-2, with TRBD1 identical over 9 bases. Germline trimming cut 5 bases from V and 2 bases from J; bases unmatched to any gene: 6. This CDR3 region has 15 residues. CDR1 is MNHEY and CDR2 is SVGAGI in the germline V gene. In DNA, the CDR3 is TGTGCCAGCAGTACGAGGACAGGGGACAACTATGGCTACACCTTC. Translating gives CASSTRTGDNYGYTF.

This clone has only one observation. CDR3 DNA: TGTGCCAGCAGCCCCTTCGTTGGGGGGGCTGGAGATACGCAGTATTTT. Translating it yields CASSPFVGGAGDTQYF. The V call is TRBV7-9, the J call TRBJ2-3, with D maybe TRBD2 (7 bases). Germline CDR1 reads SEHNR; CDR2 reads FQNEAQ (reference sequence). Trimming took off 5 bases at V and 5 bases at J, with 20 bases between the two ends. CDR3 length equals 16 residues. The variable domain in full, with the rest retrieved from reference TRBV7-9 and TRBJ2-3, is DTGVSQNPRHKITKRGQNVTFRCDPISEHNRLYWYRQTLGQGPEFLTYFQNEAQLEKSRLLSDRFSAERPKGSFSTLEIQRTEQGDSAMYLCASSPFVGGAGDTQYFGPGTRLTVL.

This clone was seen a few times. Within the sample, other DNA sequences also encode this same CDR3. The rearrangement uses TRBV28 and TRBJ2-7; TRBD1 matches 11 bases. CDR1 is MDHEN and CDR2 is SYDVKM in the germline V gene. The CDR3 contains 12 residues. The CDR3 region is CASSPILGQGEV. The CDR3 nucleotides are TGTGCCAGCAGTCCTATTCTGGGACAGGGGGAGGTC.

V and J are TRBV7-2 and TRBJ2-1; tentatively, D is TRBD1 or TRBD2 (5 bases each). Germline lookup yields CDR1 SGHTA and CDR2 FQGNSA. V gave up 5 bases and J gave up 6 bases, with 20 bases separating them. The CDR3 covers 16 residues. CDR3 bases: TGTGCCAGCAGCCTGACCGGGACCCTCTTCGGCAATGAGCAGTTCTTC. It specifies CASSLTGTLFGNEQFF.

The gene calls are TRBV6-1 and TRBJ2-3, with TRBD2 matching 8 bases. The CDR3 is 14 residues long. Germline CDR1 is MNHNS and CDR2 is SASEGT. Trimming took 6 bases from V and 1 from J; bases not matched to a gene: 3. CDR3 in DNA: TGTGCCAGCAGCCAGCGGGAGCGCACAGATACGCAGTATTTT. Translating gives CASSQRERTDTQYF.

The chain uses TRBV6-5 and TRBJ1-5, with 10 bases identical to TRBD1. The germline gives CDR1 MNHEY, CDR2 SVGAGI. The CDR3 spans 14 residues. The V and J ends lost 6 bases and 6 bases, in that order; junction bases with no gene match: 5. The CDR3 coding sequence is TGTGCCAGCAGCCGGGGACAGGGGAGTCAGCCCCAGCATTTT. This codes for CASSRGQGSQPQHF.

This clone has only one observation. The chain uses TRBV30 and TRBJ2-4; D not resolved. This CDR3 is 13 amino acids long. Germline CDR1 and CDR2: GTSNPN and SVGIG (reference sequence). V shed 2 bases and J shed 6 bases, with 11 bases lying between them. The CDR3 spells CAWSRDPLNIQYF. The CDR3 coding sequence is TGTGCCTGGAGTAGAGATCCCTTAAACATTCAGTACTTC.

This rearrangement joins TRBV27 to TRBJ1-5; tentative D call: TRBD1 (5 bases). This CDR3 region has 13 residues. Looked up from germline, CDR1 is MNHEY and CDR2 is SMNVEV (reference sequence). V dropped 2 bases and J dropped 6 bases, with 8 bases sitting between them. CDR3 in DNA: TGTGCCAGCAGTTTAGGGGGATTTCAGCCCCAGCATTTT. As protein: CASSLGGFQPQHF.